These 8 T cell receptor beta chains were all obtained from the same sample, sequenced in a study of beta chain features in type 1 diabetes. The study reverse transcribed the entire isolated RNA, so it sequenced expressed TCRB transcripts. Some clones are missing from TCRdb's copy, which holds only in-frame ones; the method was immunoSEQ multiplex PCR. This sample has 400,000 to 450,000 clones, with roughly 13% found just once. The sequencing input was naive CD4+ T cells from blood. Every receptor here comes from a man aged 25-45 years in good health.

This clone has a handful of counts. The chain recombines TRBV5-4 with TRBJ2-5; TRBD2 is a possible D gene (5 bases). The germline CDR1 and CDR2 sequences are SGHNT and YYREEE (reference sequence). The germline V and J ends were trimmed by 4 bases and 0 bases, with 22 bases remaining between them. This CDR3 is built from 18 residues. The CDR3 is CASSPGPPRRGYQETQYF. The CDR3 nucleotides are TGTGCCAGCAGCCCCGGACCGCCGCGTAGAGGGTACCAAGAGACCCAGTACTTC.

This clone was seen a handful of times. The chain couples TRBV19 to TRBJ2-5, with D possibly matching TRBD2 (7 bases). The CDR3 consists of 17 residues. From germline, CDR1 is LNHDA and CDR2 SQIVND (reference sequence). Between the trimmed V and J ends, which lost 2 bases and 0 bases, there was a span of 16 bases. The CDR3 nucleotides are TGTGCCAGTAGTATAAGAGGGAGGGGGACCCACCAAGAGACCCAGTACTTC. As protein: CASSIRGRGTHQETQYF.

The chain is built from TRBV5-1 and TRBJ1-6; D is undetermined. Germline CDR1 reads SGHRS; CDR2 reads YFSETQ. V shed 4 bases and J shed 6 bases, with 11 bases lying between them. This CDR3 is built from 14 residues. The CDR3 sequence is CASSPDTGNSPLHF. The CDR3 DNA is TGCGCCAGCAGCCCCGACACGGGTAATTCACCCCTCCACTTT.

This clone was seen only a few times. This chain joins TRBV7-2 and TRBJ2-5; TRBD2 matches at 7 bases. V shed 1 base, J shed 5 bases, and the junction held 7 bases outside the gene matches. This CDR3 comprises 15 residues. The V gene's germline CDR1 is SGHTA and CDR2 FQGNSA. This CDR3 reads CASSLESQGGETQYF. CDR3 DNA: TGTGCCAGCAGCTTAGAATCCCAGGGAGGGGAGACCCAGTACTTC.

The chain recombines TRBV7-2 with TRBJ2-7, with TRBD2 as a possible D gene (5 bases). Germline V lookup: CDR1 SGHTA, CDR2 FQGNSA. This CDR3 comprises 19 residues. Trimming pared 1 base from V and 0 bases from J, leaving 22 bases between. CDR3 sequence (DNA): TGTGCCAGCAGCTTAGATTTCGGTCAGGCTAGCCGAAACTCCTACGAGCAGTACTTC. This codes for CASSLDFGQASRNSYEQYF.

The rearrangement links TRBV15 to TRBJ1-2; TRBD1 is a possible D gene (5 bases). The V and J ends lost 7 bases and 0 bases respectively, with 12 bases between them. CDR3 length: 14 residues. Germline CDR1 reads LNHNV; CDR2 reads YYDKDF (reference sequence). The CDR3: CATTSDTTNYGYTF. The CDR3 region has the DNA TGTGCCACCACCTCGGACACCACTAACTATGGCTACACCTTC.

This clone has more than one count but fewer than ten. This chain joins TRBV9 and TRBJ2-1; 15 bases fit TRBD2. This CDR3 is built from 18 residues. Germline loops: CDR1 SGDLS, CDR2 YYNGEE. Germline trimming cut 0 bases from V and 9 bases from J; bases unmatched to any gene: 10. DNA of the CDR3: TGTGCCAGCAGCGTAGCCCCGGGACTAGCGGGAGGATGGGGTGAGCAGTTCTTC. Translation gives CASSVAPGLAGGWGEQFF.

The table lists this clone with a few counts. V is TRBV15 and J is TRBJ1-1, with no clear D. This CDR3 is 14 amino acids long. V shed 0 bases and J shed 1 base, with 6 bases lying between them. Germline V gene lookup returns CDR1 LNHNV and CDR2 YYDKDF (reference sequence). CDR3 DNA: TGTGCCACCAGCAGAGATAACAGGAACACTGAAGCTTTCTTT. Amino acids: CATSRDNRNTEAFF.